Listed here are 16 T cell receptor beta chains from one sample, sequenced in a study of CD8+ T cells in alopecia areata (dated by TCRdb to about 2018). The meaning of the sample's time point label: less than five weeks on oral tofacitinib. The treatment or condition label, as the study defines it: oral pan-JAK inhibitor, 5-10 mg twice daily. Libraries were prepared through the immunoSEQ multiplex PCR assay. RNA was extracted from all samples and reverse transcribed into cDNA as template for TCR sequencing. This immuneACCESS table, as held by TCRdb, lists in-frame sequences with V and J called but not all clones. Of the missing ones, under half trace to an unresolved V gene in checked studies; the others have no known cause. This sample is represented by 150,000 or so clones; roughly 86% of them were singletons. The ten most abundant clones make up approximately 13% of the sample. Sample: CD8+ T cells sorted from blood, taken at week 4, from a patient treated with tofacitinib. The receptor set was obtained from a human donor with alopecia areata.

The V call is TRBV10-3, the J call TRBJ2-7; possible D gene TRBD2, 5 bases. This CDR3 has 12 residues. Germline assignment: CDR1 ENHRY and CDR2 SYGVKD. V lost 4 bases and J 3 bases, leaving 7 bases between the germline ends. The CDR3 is CAISGGSYEQYF. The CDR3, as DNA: TGTGCCATCAGTGGAGGGAGCTACGAGCAGTACTTC.

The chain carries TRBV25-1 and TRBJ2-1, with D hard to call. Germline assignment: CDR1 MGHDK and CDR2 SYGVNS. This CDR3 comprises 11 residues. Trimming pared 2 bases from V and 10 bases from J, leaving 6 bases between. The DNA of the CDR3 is TGTGCCAGCAGTGAAGTTCGGGAGCAGTTCTTC. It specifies CASSEVREQFF.

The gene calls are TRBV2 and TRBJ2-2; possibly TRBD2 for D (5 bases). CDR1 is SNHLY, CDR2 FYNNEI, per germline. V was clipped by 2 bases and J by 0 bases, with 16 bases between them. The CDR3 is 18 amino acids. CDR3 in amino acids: CASSEPWRWLANTGELFF. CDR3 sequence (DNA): TGTGCCAGCAGTGAACCGTGGAGGTGGCTGGCGAACACCGGGGAGCTGTTTTTT. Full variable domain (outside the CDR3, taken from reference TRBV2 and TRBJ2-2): EPEVTQTPSHQVTQMGQEVILRCVPISNHLYFYWYRQILGQKVEFLVSFYNNEISEKSEIFDDQFSVERPDGSNFTLKIRSTKLEDSAMYFCASSEPWRWLANTGELFFGEGSRLTVL.

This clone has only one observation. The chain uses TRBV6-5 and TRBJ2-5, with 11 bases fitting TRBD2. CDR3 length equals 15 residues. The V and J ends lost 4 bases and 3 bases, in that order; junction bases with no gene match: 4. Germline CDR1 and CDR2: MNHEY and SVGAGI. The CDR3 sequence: CASSSSGLAEETQYF. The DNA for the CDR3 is TGTGCCAGCAGTTCCTCGGGACTAGCGGAAGAGACCCAGTACTTC.

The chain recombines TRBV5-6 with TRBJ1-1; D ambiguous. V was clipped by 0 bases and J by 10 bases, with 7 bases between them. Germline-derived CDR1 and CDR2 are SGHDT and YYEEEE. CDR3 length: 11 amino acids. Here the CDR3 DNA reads TGTGCCAGCAGCTTGGGAGTATCAGCTTTCTTT. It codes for CASSLGVSAFF.

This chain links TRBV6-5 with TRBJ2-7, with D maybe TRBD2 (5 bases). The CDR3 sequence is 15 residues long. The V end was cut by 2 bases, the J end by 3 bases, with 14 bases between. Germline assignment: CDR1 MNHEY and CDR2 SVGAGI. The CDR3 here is CASSYGLGGRYEQYF. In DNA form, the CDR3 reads TGTGCCAGCAGTTACGGTCTCGGCGGGCGCTACGAGCAGTACTTC.

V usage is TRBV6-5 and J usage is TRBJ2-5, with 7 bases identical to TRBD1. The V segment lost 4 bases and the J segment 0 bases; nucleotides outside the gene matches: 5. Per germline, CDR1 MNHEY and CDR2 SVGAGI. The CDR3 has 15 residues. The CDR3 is CASSWDDRDQETQYF. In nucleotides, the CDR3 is TGTGCCAGCAGTTGGGACGACAGGGACCAAGAGACCCAGTACTTC.

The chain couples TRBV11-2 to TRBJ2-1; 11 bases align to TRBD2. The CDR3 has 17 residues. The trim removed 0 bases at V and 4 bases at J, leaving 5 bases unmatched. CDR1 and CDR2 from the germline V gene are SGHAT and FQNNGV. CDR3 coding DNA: TGTGCCAGCAGCTTAGATTCACTAGCGGGGGTTTACAATGAGCAGTTCTTC. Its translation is CASSLDSLAGVYNEQFF.

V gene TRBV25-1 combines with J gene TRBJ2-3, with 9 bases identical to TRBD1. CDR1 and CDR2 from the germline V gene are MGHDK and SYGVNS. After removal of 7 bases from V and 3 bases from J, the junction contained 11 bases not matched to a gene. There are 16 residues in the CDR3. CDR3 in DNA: TGTGCCAGCATAGGGACAGGGCTTTTGGTAACAGATACGCAGTATTTT. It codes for CASIGTGLLVTDTQYF.

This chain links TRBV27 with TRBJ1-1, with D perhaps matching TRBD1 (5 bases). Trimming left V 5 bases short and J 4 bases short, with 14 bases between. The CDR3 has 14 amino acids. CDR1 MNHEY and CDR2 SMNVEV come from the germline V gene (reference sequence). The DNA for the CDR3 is TGTGCCAGCAGTCCAAATGGGGGGTCCACTGAAGCTTTCTTT. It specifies CASSPNGGSTEAFF.

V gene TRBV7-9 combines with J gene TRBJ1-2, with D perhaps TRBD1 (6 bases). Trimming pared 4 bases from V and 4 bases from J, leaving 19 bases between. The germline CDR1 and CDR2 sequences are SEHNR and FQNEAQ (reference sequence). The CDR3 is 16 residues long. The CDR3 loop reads CASSSGSRGQGYGYTF. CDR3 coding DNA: TGTGCCAGCAGCTCAGGAAGCCGGGGGCAGGGCTATGGCTACACCTTC.

CDR3 protein: CASSTGQRNTEAFF. CDR3 DNA sequence: TGTGCCAGTAGTACCGGACAGAGGAACACTGAAGCTTTCTTT. The chain employs TRBV19 and TRBJ1-1; D is perhaps TRBD1 (6 bases). Germline CDR1 is LNHDA and CDR2 is SQIVND (reference sequence). V was pared by 4 bases and J by 1 base, with 10 bases between. The CDR3 runs to 14 residues. The entire variable domain, with the rest obtained from reference TRBV19 and TRBJ1-1, is as follows: DGGITQSPKYLFRKEGQNVTLSCEQNLNHDAMYWYRQDPGQGLRLIYYSQIVNDFQKGDIAEGYSVSREKKESFPLTVTSAQKNPTAFYLCASSTGQRNTEAFFGQGTRLTVV.

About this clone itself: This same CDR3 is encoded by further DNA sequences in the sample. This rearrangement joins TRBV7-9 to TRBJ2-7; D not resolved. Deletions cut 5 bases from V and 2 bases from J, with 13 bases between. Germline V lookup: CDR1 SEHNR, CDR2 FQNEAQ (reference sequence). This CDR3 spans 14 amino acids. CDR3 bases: TGTGCCAGCAGCCCGCGGACCGGAACCTACGAGCAGTACTTC. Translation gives CASSPRTGTYEQYF. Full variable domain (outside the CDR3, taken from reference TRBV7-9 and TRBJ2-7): DTGVSQNPRHKITKRGQNVTFRCDPISEHNRLYWYRQTLGQGPEFLTYFQNEAQLEKSRLLSDRFSAERPKGSFSTLEIQRTEQGDSAMYLCASSPRTGTYEQYFGPGTRLTVT.

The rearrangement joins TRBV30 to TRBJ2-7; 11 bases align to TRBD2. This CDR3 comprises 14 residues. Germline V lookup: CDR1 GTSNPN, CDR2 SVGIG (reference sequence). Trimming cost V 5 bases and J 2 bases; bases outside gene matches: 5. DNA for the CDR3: TGTGCCTGGTCCAGACTAGCGGGACCCTACGAGCAGTACTTC. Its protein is CAWSRLAGPYEQYF.

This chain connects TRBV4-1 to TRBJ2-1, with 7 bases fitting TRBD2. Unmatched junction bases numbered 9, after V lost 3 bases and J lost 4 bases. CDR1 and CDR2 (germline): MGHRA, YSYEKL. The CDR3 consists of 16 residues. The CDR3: CASSQLSSGRYNEQFF. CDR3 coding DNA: TGCGCCAGCAGCCAGCTATCTAGCGGACGATACAATGAGCAGTTCTTC.

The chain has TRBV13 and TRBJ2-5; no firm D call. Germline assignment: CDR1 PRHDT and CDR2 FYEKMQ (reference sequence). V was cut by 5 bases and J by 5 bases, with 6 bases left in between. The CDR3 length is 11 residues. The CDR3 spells CASSLRETQYF. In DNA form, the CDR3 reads TGTGCCAGCAGCCTGCGGGAGACCCAGTACTTC.